This T cell receptor (beta chain) comes out of a study of blood T cells in healthy people across ages. V lost 4 bases and J lost 5, with 15 bases in between. This CDR3 region has 14 residues. Germline values: CDR1 SQVTM, CDR2 ANQGSEA. Study-wide findings and caveats: It was not possible, with unsorted PBMCs, to conclusively compare naive and antigen-experienced cells. Donors of long life had a larger count of naive CD4+ cells and greater diversity than aged donors.

A second about 6 to 12 cycle PCR used barcoded and J-beta primers. Each cDNA molecule was tagged by a template-switch adaptor with 12 random nucleotides. MiXCR, run by TCRdb on the 5' RACE reads, gives a single entry per CDR3 protein. In the table there are around 1.5 million distinct CDR3 sequences, roughly 32% of which are singletons. In the case of this clonotype: Its antigen is not identified.

Drawing of peripheral blood yielded about 9.8 milliliters from each donor. The chain carries TRBV29-1 and TRBJ2-1; D might be TRBD2 (6 bases). Material for sequencing was blood. The source is a woman aged 30 to 39 in good health. The CDR3 loop is CSVGETSSDNEQFF. CDR3 coding DNA: TGCAGCGTTGGAGAAACTAGCAGTGACAATGAGCAGTTCTTC.